Listed here is a single T cell receptor (beta chain). These data originate in a study of blood T cell repertoires in COVID-19. Study processing details: It was from reference gene primer amplification that nucleated cell counts were estimated. Libraries were prepared by immunoSEQ multiplex PCR; TCRdb keeps only in-frame clonotypes and omits some of them. The V and J calls and clone size come from that table; D and trimming were worked out from the DNA. The data hold fewer than 150,000 clones, with more than 80% observed a single time. Germline V gene lookup returns CDR1 SGHRS and CDR2 YFSETQ. V shed 7 bases, J shed 2 bases, and the junction held 3 bases outside the gene matches. There are 13 residues in the CDR3.

The sequenced sample was peripheral blood. V and J are TRBV5-1 and TRBJ2-7; 10 bases are shared with TRBD2. The clonotype comes from a human donor in a cohort sampled during active COVID-19. The CDR3 bases are TGCGCCAGCCGAGGACTAGCGGCCTACGAGCAGTACTTC. Translating it yields CASRGLAAYEQYF.